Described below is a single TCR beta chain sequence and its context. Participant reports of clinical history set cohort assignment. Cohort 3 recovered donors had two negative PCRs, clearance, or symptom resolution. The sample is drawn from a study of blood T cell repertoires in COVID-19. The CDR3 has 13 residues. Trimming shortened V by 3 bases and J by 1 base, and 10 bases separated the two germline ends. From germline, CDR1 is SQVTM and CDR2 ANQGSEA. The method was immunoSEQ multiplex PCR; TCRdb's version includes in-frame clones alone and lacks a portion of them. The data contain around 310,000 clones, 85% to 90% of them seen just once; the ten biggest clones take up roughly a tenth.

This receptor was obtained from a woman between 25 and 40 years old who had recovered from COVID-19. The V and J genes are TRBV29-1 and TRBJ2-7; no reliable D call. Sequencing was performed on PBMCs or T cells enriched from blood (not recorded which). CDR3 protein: CSVEVDTSYEQYF. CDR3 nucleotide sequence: TGCAGCGTTGAGGTCGACACATCCTACGAGCAGTACTTC.